This is a list of T cell receptor beta chains from one sample in a study of shared clonotypes between healthy human individuals. Sequenced by immunoSEQ multiplex PCR; TCRdb stores in-frame clones only, minus some. There are 2 million to 2.5 million clones in the sample; just over 90% occur only once, and 0.39% lies in the top ten. Sequencing was done on a sample of naive CD4+ T cells from PBMCs. All receptors derive from a man between 18 and 29 years old in good health. Some clones in this sample may be carry-over from other donors' samples. Each CDR3 is given with its conserved first and last residue. D genes are given only for firm matches. Clone size is given for some rows only: seen once, a few or many times, or a class if the clone is expanded.

D gene,J gene,clone size,V gene,CDR3 protein,CDR3 DNA
.,TRBJ1-2,.,TRBV7-2,CASSIQGVPNGYTF,TGTGCCAGCAGCATACAAGGAGTGCCCAATGGCTACACCTTC
.,TRBJ1-2,.,TRBV4-3,CASSQARTVSGGGYTF,TGCGCCAGCAGCCAAGCTCGGACAGTGAGTGGTGGTGGCTACACCTTC
.,TRBJ2-3,.,TRBV4-1,CASSQDQGTWGTDTQYF,TGCGCCAGCAGCCAAGATCAAGGGACCTGGGGGACAGATACGCAGTATTTT
TRBD1,TRBJ1-2,.,TRBV6-6,CASSVSTGSDYYGYTF,TGTGCCAGCAGTGTTTCGACAGGGAGCGATTATTATGGCTACACCTTC
.,TRBJ2-5,.,TRBV7-8,CASSPRATETQYF,TGTGCCAGCAGCCCAAGGGCGACAGAGACCCAGTACTTC
.,TRBJ1-4,.,TRBV28,CASSFRGAREKLFF,TGTGCCAGCAGTTTTAGGGGGGCGCGAGAAAAACTGTTTTTT
TRBD2,TRBJ2-7,.,TRBV15,CATSRHITPGGELTEQYF,TGTGCCACCAGCAGACATATCACCCCGGGAGGAGAACTGACCGAGCAGTACTTC
TRBD2,TRBJ2-1,.,TRBV28,CASRQGLVYNEQFF,TGTGCCAGCAGACAGGGACTAGTCTACAATGAGCAGTTCTTC
TRBD1,TRBJ2-7,.,TRBV7-8,CASSGQGTGEQHF,TGTGCCAGCAGCGGACAGGGAACCGGCGAGCAGCACTTC
.,TRBJ1-2,once,TRBV7-2,CASTFSHREHYGYTF,TGTGCCAGCACCTTCTCCCACAGGGAACACTATGGCTACACCTTC
TRBD1,TRBJ1-4,.,TRBV4-2,CASSQGDSNEKLFF,TGTGCCAGCAGCCAAGGGGACAGTAATGAAAAACTGTTTTTT
TRBD2,TRBJ2-5,.,TRBV4-1,CASSPLGLAGVRETQYF,TGCGCCAGCAGCCCCCTGGGACTAGCGGGAGTGAGAGAGACCCAGTACTTC
TRBD1,TRBJ1-2,.,TRBV5-1,CASSLGQAGFPLGYTF,TGCGCCAGCAGCTTAGGACAGGCCGGTTTCCCCCTCGGCTACACCTTC
.,TRBJ2-5,.,TRBV29-1,CSVPHFGSETQYF,TGCAGCGTCCCCCATTTTGGGTCAGAGACCCAGTACTTC